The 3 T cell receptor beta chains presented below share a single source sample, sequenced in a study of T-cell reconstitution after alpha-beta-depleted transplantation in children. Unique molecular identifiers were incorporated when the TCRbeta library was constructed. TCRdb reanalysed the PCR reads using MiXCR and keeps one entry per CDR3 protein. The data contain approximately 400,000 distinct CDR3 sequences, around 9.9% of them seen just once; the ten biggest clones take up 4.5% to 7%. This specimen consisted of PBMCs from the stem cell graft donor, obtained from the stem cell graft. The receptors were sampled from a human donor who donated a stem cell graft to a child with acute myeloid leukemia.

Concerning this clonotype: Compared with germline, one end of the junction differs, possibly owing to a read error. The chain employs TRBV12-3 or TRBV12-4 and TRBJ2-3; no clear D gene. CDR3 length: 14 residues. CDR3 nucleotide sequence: TGTGCCAGCAGGGCAGGCATCCACACAGATACGCGGTATTTT. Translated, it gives CASRAGIHTDTRYF.

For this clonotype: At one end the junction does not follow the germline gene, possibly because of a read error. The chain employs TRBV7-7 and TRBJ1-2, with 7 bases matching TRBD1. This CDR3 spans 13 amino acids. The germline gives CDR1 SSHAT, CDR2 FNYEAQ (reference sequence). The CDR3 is CASRGMGQYGYTF. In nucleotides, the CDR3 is TGTGCTAGCAGGGGCATGGGACAGTATGGCTACACCTTC. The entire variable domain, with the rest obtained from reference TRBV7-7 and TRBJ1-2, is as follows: GAGVSQSPRYKVTKRGQDVTLRCDPISSHATLYWYQQALGQGPEFLTYFNYEAQPDKSGLPSDRFSAERPEGSISTLTIQRTEQRDSAMYRCASRGMGQYGYTFGSGTRLTVV.

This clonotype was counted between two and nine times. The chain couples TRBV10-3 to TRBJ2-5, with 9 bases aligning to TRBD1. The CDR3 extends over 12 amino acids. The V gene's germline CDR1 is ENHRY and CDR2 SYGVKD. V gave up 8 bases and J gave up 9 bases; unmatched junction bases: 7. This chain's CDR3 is CAIGQGSGAQYF. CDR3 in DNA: TGTGCCATCGGACAGGGGTCCGGGGCCCAGTACTTC.